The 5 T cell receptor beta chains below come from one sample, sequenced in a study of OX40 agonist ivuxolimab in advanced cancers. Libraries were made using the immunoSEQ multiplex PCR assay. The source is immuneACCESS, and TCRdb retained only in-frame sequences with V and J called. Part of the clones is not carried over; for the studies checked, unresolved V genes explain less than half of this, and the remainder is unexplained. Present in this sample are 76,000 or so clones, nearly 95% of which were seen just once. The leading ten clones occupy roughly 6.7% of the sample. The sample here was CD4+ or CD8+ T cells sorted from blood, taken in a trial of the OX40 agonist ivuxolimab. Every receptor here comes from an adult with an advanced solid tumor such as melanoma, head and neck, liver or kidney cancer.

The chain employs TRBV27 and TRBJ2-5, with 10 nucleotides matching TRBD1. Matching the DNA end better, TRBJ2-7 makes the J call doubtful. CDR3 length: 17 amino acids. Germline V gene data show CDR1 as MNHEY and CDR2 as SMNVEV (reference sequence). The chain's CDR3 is CASSLDRQGAIAYEQYF. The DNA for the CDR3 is TGTGCCAGCAGTTTAGACCGACAGGGGGCGATCGCCTACGAGCAGTACTTC.

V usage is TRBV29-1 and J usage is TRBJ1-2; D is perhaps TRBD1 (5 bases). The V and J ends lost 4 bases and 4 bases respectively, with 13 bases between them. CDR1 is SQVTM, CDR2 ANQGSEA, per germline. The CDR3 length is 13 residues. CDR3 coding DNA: TGCAGCGTTGTTGCCTCCGACAGCTATGGCTACACCTTC. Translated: CSVVASDSYGYTF.

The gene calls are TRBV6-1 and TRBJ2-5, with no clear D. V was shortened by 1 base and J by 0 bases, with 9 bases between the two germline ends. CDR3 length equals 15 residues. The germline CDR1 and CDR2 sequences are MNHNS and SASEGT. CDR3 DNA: TGTGCCAGCAGTGAAGGCACGATCAACCAAGAGACCCAGTACTTC. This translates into CASSEGTINQETQYF.

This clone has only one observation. CDR3 sequence: CASSNRESSYEQYF. The CDR3 DNA sequence: TGTGCCAGCTCAAACAGGGAGAGCTCCTACGAGCAGTACTTC. This sequence joins TRBV18 and TRBJ2-7; D perhaps matches TRBD1 (6 bases). Germline CDR1 reads KGHSH; CDR2 reads LQKENI. The CDR3 extends over 14 amino acids. V shed 5 bases and J shed 0 bases, with 11 bases lying between them.

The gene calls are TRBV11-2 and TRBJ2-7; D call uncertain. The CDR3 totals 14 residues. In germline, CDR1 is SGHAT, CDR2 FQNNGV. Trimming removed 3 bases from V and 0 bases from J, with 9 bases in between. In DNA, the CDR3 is TGTGCCAGCAGCTTGGGCAGATACTCCTACGAGCAGTACTTC. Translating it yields CASSLGRYSYEQYF.